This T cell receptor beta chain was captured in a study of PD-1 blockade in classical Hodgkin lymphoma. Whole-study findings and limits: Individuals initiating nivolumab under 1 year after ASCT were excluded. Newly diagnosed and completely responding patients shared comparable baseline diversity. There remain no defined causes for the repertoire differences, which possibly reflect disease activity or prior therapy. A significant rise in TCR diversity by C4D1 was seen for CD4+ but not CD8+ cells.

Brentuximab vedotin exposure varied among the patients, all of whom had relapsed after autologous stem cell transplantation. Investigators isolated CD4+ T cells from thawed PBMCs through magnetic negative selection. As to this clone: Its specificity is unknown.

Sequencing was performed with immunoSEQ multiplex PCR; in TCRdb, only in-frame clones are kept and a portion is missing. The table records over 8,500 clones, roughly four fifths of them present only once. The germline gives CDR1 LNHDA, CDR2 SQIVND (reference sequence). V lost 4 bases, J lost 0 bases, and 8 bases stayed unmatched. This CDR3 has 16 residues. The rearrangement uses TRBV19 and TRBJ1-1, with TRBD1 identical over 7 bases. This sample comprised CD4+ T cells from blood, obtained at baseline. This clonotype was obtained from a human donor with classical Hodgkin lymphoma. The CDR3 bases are TGTGCCAGTAGTAACAGGGGCCCGGGTATGAACACTGAAGCTTTCTTT. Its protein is CASSNRGPGMNTEAFF.